Each of the 3 T cell receptor beta chains below was sequenced from the same sample in a study of blood T cell repertoires in COVID-19. Here immunoSEQ multiplex PCR was the method, and the copy in TCRdb shows in-frame clones only, minus some. The sample has tens of thousands of clones, 82% seen once. Sequencing was done on a sample of peripheral blood. These receptor sequences come from an older woman with acute or convalescent COVID-19.

The chain is built from TRBV7-3 and TRBJ2-2; the match to TRBD2 covers 10 bases. This CDR3 has 20 residues. The germline V gene has CDR1 SGHTA and CDR2 FQGTGA. V lost 5 bases to trimming and J lost 5 bases; unmatched junction nucleotides: 20. CDR3 loop: CASSQTVGGLAGVGTGELFF. For the CDR3, the DNA is TGTGCCAGCAGCCAAACCGTGGGGGGGCTAGCGGGAGTAGGAACCGGGGAGCTGTTTTTT.

J is TRBJ2-1 and V is TRBV5-8, with 9 bases identical to TRBD2. V lost 4 bases to trimming and J lost 4 bases; unmatched junction nucleotides: 9. Germline CDR1 is SGHTS and CDR2 is YDEGEE. CDR3 size: 16 residues. As DNA, the CDR3 is TGTGCCAGCAGCCCCTCTAGAGCGGGGGGTTACAATGAGCAGTTCTTC. Its protein product is CASSPSRAGGYNEQFF.

The chain is built from TRBV9 and TRBJ2-1; 7 positions match TRBD2. There are 18 residues in the CDR3. Trimming cost V 0 bases and J 5 bases; bases outside gene matches: 14. Germline loops: CDR1 SGDLS, CDR2 YYNGEE. The CDR3 DNA follows: TGTGCCAGCAGCGTAGGGGTGTCGCCGGGAGGTATGGACAATGAGCAGTTCTTC. Amino acid sequence: CASSVGVSPGGMDNEQFF.